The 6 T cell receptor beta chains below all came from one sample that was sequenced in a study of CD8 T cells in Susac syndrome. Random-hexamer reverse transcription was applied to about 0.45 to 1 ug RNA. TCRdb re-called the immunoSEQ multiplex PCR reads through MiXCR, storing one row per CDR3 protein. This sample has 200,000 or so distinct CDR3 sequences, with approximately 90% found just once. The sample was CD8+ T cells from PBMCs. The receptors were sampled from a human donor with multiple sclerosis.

As DNA, the CDR3 is TGTGCCAGCTCGCAGGGGAGCCCCAATGAGCAGTTCTTC. As protein: CASSQGSPNEQFF. J is TRBJ2-1 and V is TRBV19; possibly TRBD1 for D (6 bases). This CDR3 has 13 amino acids. The germline V gene encodes CDR1 LNHDA and CDR2 SQIVND (reference sequence). Trimming removed 9 bases at V and 6 bases at J, with 15 bases between.

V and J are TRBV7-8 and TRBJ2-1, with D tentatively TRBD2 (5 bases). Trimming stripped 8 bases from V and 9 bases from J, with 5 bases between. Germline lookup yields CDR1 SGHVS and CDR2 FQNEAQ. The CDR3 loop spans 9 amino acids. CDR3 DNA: TGTGCCAGCGGAGGTGAGCAGTTCTTC. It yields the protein CASGGEQFF.

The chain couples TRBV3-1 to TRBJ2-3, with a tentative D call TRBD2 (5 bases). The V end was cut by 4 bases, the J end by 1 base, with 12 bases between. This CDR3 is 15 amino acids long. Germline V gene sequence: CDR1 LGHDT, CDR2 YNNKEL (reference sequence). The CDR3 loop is CASSPFGGRTDTQYF. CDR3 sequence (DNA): TGTGCCAGCAGCCCCTTCGGAGGCCGCACAGATACGCAGTATTTT.

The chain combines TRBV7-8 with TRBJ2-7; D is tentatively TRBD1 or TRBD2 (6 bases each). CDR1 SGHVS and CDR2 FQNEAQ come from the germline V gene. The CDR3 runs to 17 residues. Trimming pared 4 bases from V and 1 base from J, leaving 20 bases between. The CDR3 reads CASSSDPAGTPSYEQYF. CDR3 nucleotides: TGTGCCAGCAGCTCGGATCCGGCGGGGACACCTTCCTACGAGCAGTACTTC.

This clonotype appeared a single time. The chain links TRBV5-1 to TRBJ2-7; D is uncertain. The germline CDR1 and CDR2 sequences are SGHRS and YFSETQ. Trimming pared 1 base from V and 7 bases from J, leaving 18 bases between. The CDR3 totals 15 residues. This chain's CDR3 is CASSLFGPAVREQYF. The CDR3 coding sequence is TGCGCCAGCAGCTTGTTCGGCCCGGCCGTGAGGGAGCAGTACTTC.

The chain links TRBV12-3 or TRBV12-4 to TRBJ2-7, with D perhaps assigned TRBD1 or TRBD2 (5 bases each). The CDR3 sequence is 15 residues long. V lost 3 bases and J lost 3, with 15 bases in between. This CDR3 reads CASSFKAGTFYEQYF. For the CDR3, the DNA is TGTGCCAGCAGTTTTAAGGCAGGGACCTTCTACGAGCAGTACTTC.